This entry lists 2 T cell receptor beta chains sequenced from one sample in a study of Graves' ophthalmopathy and Graves' hyperthyroidism. Researchers took RNA transcripts and amplified TCR beta CDR3 regions from them. An opening RT-PCR round employed HTBI primers and preceded a second-round multiplex PCR. TCRdb processed the multiplex PCR reads anew with MiXCR; each CDR3 protein has one entry. The data hold 500,000 to 700,000 distinct CDR3 sequences, with roughly 40% observed a single time. The sample taken for sequencing was peripheral blood or thyroid tissue (not recorded which). The receptors come from an adult man with Graves' hyperthyroidism.

The rearrangement uses TRBV4-1 and TRBJ2-2; weak D call: TRBD1 (5 bases). The CDR3 covers 16 residues. Germline V CDR1 and CDR2: MGHRA, YSYEKL. V lost 2 bases and J lost 0, with 10 bases in between. The CDR3 spells CASSQPTETNTGELFF. CDR3 nucleotides: TGCGCCAGCAGCCAACCGACAGAAACGAACACCGGGGAGCTGTTTTTT.

The gene calls are TRBV29-1 and TRBJ2-3; D uncertain. This CDR3 is built from 11 residues. Germline V gene sequence: CDR1 SQVTM, CDR2 ANQGSEA. The germline V and J ends were trimmed by 7 bases and 6 bases, with 11 bases remaining between them. CDR3 residues: CSAKPADTQYF. CDR3 nucleotides: TGCAGCGCTAAGCCCGCGGATACGCAGTATTTT.